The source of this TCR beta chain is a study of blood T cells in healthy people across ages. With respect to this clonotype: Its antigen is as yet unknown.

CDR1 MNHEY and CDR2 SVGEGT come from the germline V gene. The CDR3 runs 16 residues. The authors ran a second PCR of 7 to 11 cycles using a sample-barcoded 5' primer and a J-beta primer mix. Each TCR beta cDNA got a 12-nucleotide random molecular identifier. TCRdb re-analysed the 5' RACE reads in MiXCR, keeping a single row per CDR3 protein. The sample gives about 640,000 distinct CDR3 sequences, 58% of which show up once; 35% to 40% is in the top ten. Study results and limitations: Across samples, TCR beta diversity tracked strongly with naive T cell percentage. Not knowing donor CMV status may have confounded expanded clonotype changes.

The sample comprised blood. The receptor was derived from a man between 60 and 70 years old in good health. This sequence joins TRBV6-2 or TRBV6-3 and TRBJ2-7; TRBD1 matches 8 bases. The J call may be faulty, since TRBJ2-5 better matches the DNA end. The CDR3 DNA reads TGTGCCAGCAGTTACGTGGGACAGGAAGCACGAGAGACCCAGTACTTC. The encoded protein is CASSYVGQEARETQYF.